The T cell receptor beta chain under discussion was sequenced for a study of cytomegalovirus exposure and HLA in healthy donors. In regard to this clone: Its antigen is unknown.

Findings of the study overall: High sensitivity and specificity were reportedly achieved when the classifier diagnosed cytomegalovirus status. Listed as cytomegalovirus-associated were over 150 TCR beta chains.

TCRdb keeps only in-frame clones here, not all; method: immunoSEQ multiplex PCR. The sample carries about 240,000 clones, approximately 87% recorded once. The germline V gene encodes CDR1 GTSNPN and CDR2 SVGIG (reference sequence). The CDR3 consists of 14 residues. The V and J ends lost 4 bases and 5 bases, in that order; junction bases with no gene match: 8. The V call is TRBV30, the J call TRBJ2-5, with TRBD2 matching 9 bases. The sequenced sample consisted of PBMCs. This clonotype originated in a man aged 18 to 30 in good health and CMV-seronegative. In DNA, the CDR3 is TGTGCCTGGACCCCAGCAGCGGGAGGCGAGACCCAGTACTTC. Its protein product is CAWTPAAGGETQYF.